The 24 T cell receptor beta chains presented below share a single source sample, sequenced in a study of blood T cell repertoires in COVID-19. TCRdb's copy holds only in-frame clones and misses some; the assay was immunoSEQ multiplex PCR. The sample contains 40,000 to 60,000 clones, about 85% of which appear only once. The sample comprised peripheral blood. All receptors derive from a human donor in a cohort sampled during active COVID-19.

The rearrangement links TRBV25-1 to TRBJ2-1; 8 nucleotides align to TRBD2. Germline CDR1 is MGHDK and CDR2 is SYGVNS. This CDR3 region has 15 residues. The J segment lost 9 bases and the V segment lost 2 bases, leaving 9 bases of the junction unmatched. The CDR3 nucleotides are TGTGCCAGCAGTGAAAGCGGGGGCGGTTGGGGTGAGCAGTTCTTC. Translation: CASSESGGGWGEQFF.

The chain joins TRBV6-5 to TRBJ1-3; possible D gene TRBD1, 5 bases. CDR3 length: 15 amino acids. Germline loops: CDR1 MNHEY, CDR2 SVGAGI. Deletions cut 0 bases from V and 5 bases from J, with 11 bases between. In nucleotides, the CDR3 is TGTGCCAGCAGTTACTCAGGGCAGGACAGAAACACCATATATTTT. Translation gives CASSYSGQDRNTIYF.

This rearrangement joins TRBV2 to TRBJ1-6; D uncertain. The CDR3 has 13 residues. The V end was cut by 7 bases, the J end by 2 bases, with 6 bases between. The germline CDR1 and CDR2 sequences are SNHLY and FYNNEI. The DNA for the CDR3 is TGTGCCAGCACCCTAACCTATAATTCACCCCTCCACTTT. This sequence encodes CASTLTYNSPLHF. The full variable domain, completed using reference TRBV2 and TRBJ1-6, is EPEVTQTPSHQVTQMGQEVILRCVPISNHLYFYWYRQILGQKVEFLVSFYNNEISEKSEIFDDQFSVERPDGSNFTLKIRSTKLEDSAMYFCASTLTYNSPLHFGNGTRLTVT.

This clone was seen just once. This chain's CDR3 is CASRTGPNSVVQVQYF. In DNA, the CDR3 is TGTGCCAGCAGGACCGGACCTAACTCTGTCGTACAGGTGCAGTACTTC. V is TRBV28 and J is TRBJ2-7; TRBD1 is a possible D gene (5 bases). Trimming took 6 bases from V and 9 from J, leaving 27 bases between them. The CDR3 sequence is 16 residues long. Germline loops: CDR1 MDHEN, CDR2 SYDVKM.

The rearrangement joins TRBV20-1 to TRBJ1-6, with D possibly matching TRBD1 (5 bases). Trimming pared 3 bases from V and 7 bases from J, leaving 7 bases between. The CDR3 runs 12 residues. From germline, CDR1 is DFQATT and CDR2 SNEGSKA (reference sequence). The CDR3 region is CSASWGNSPLHF. The CDR3 nucleotides read TGCAGTGCTAGTTGGGGCAATTCACCCCTCCACTTT.

The genes are TRBV7-2 and TRBJ2-3, with 10 nucleotides matching TRBD2. The CDR3 spans 18 residues. V gave up 5 bases and J gave up 3 bases; unmatched junction bases: 14. Germline V gene sequence: CDR1 SGHTA, CDR2 FQGNSA. CDR3 loop: CASSRPRASGGLTDTQYF. CDR3 DNA sequence: TGTGCCAGCAGCCGCCCCCGGGCTAGCGGGGGTTTGACAGATACGCAGTATTTT.

The genes are TRBV5-1 and TRBJ1-1; possible D gene TRBD1, 6 bases. The germline V gene encodes CDR1 SGHRS and CDR2 YFSETQ. The length of the CDR3 is 16 residues. Trimming stripped 2 bases from V and 0 bases from J, with 14 bases between. CDR3 residues: CASSLRGDTVNTEAFF. The CDR3 nucleotides read TGCGCCAGCAGCTTAAGAGGGGACACGGTGAACACTGAAGCTTTCTTT.

This chain connects TRBV6-5 to TRBJ1-4, with TRBD1 matching 7 bases. The CDR3 has 15 residues. The V segment lost 6 bases and the J segment 0 bases; nucleotides outside the gene matches: 4. Germline CDR1 reads MNHEY; CDR2 reads SVGAGI. The CDR3 nucleotides read TGTGCCAGCAGCGACCAGGGGGCAACTAATGAAAAACTGTTTTTT. Residues: CASSDQGATNEKLFF.

The V gene is TRBV6-5, the J gene TRBJ2-6, with 7 bases that match TRBD1. J was trimmed by 13 bases and V by 0 bases; bases with no gene match: 6. This CDR3 comprises 14 residues. Germline V lookup: CDR1 MNHEY, CDR2 SVGAGI. CDR3 sequence reads: CASSYSRGPSVLTF. The CDR3 coding sequence is TGTGCCAGCAGTTACTCAAGGGGGCCCTCGGTCCTGACTTTC.

The chain carries TRBV6-2 or TRBV6-3 and TRBJ2-3, with a tentative D call TRBD1 (6 bases). This CDR3 has 18 amino acids. Trimming left V 2 bases short and J 2 bases short, with 20 bases between. From germline, CDR1 is MNHEY and CDR2 SVGEGT. The CDR3, as DNA: TGTGCCAGCAGTTACCCGACAGGCCATGCTTCCTCCACAGATACGCAGTATTTT. Its translation: CASSYPTGHASSTDTQYF.

The chain links TRBV3-1 (or the pseudogene TRBV3-2) to TRBJ1-2, with unresolved D. This CDR3 is built from 12 residues. The germline CDR1 and CDR2 sequences are LGHDT and YNNKEL (reference sequence). The V gene lost 1 base and the J gene lost 8 bases, with 8 bases spanning the gap. CDR3 nucleotides: TGTGCCAGCAGCCAAGGCGCCCGGGGCTACACCTTC. Protein sequence: CASSQGARGYTF.

The chain combines TRBV5-1 with TRBJ1-2; TRBD1 matches at 7 bases. V was pared by 4 bases and J by 7 bases, with 13 bases of the junction left unmatched. Germline V gives CDR1 SGHRS, CDR2 YFSETQ. This CDR3 has 15 amino acids. CDR3 residues: CASSVGGRGSGGYTF. The DNA for the CDR3 is TGCGCCAGCAGCGTTGGAGGCAGGGGGAGTGGTGGCTACACCTTC.

V and J are TRBV4-1 and TRBJ1-2; 8 nucleotides align to TRBD1. In germline, CDR1 is MGHRA, CDR2 YSYEKL. This CDR3 comprises 15 residues. The V gene end was trimmed by 1 base and the J gene end by 7 bases; junction bases not matched to a gene: 8. CDR3 amino acids: CASSQVGTGFTGYTF. CDR3 bases: TGCGCCAGCAGCCAAGTAGGGACAGGTTTTACTGGCTACACCTTC.

The chain uses TRBV4-1 and TRBJ1-3; D gene uncertain. Germline CDR1 is MGHRA and CDR2 is YSYEKL. V was pared by 0 bases and J by 5 bases, with 2 bases between. The CDR3 is made up of 12 amino acids. CDR3 amino acids: CASSQDRNTIYF. Written as DNA, the CDR3 is TGCGCCAGCAGCCAAGATAGAAACACCATATATTTT.

The rearrangement joins TRBV11-2 to TRBJ2-1; 7 positions agree with TRBD1. The junction had 7 bases not matched to a gene; V was cut back by 5 bases and J by 0 bases. The CDR3 contains 16 residues. Per germline, CDR1 SGHAT and CDR2 FQNNGV. The CDR3 loop is CASSTRGLSSYNEQFF. In nucleotides, the CDR3 is TGTGCCAGCAGCACCAGGGGGTTAAGCTCCTACAATGAGCAGTTCTTC.

CDR3 in DNA: TGTGCCAGCACCATTCCGGGGAGCGAAAAACTGTTTTTT. This encodes CASTIPGSEKLFF. The V gene is TRBV27, the J gene TRBJ1-4; D not certain. The CDR3 consists of 13 residues. V dropped 7 bases and J dropped 8 bases, with 14 bases sitting between them. The V gene's germline CDR1 is MNHEY and CDR2 SMNVEV (reference sequence). Full variable domain (missing parts from reference TRBV27 and TRBJ1-4): EAQVTQNPRYLITVTGKKLTVTCSQNMNHEYMSWYRQDPGLGLRQIYYSMNVEVTDKGDVPEGYKVSRKEKRNFPLILESPSPNQTSLYFCASTIPGSEKLFFGSGTQLSVL.

V and J are TRBV5-6 and TRBJ2-2; D gene unclear. The germline gives CDR1 SGHDT, CDR2 YYEEEE. This CDR3 contains 13 residues. The V gene lost 0 bases and the J gene lost 6 bases, with 6 bases spanning the gap. The CDR3 DNA follows: TGTGCCAGCAGCTTGGAACTTCCCGGGGAGCTGTTTTTT. Its translation: CASSLELPGELFF.

The chain joins TRBV20-1 to TRBJ1-4; D is uncertain. CDR3 size: 15 residues. Germline lookup yields CDR1 DFQATT and CDR2 SNEGSKA (reference sequence). Deletions cut 3 bases from V and 3 bases from J, with 14 bases between. CDR3 bases: TGCAGTGCTAGTGATGTGTCGGTAGCTAATGAAAAACTGTTTTTT. This gives the protein CSASDVSVANEKLFF.

The chain joins TRBV19 to TRBJ2-2; D possibly corresponds to TRBD2 (6 bases). The germline V and J ends were trimmed by 5 bases and 5 bases, with 18 bases remaining between them. Germline CDR1 and CDR2: LNHDA and SQIVND (reference sequence). The CDR3 spans 16 residues. The CDR3 DNA reads TGTGCCAGTAGTTTCCGTAGCGGAGTAAGGACCGGGGAGCTGTTTTTT. It encodes CASSFRSGVRTGELFF.

A remark on this clone: At the DNA level, this CDR3 is encoded by other sequences in the same sample as well. The V gene is TRBV7-6, the J gene TRBJ1-3; 7 bases agree with TRBD1. The CDR3 is 17 residues long. Germline values: CDR1 SGHVS, CDR2 FNYEAQ. The J segment lost 0 bases and the V segment lost 2 bases, leaving 7 bases of the junction unmatched. CDR3 sequence: CASSLMTGPVSGNTIYF. In DNA, the CDR3 is TGTGCCAGCAGCTTAATGACAGGGCCTGTCTCTGGAAACACCATATATTTT. Full variable domain (missing parts from reference TRBV7-6 and TRBJ1-3): GAGVSQSPRYKVTKRGQDVALRCDPISGHVSLYWYRQALGQGPEFLTYFNYEAQQDKSGLPNDRFSAERPEGSISTLTIQRTEQRDSAMYRCASSLMTGPVSGNTIYFGEGSWLTVV.

The genes are TRBV18 and TRBJ1-2; D uncertain. Trimming removed 3 bases from V and 3 bases from J, with 17 bases in between. This CDR3 is 16 amino acids long. Per the germline V gene, CDR1 is KGHSH and CDR2 is LQKENI. CDR3 loop: CASSPRELRRDYGYTF. The CDR3 DNA follows: TGTGCCAGCTCACCGCGAGAACTACGGAGAGACTATGGCTACACCTTC.

There are a few counts of this clone. The chain has TRBV5-1 and TRBJ2-1; no firm D call. CDR1 is SGHRS, CDR2 YFSETQ, per germline. V was trimmed by 0 bases and J by 5 bases, leaving 15 bases between them. CDR3 length: 16 residues. This CDR3 reads CASSLAPRGLNNEQFF. For the CDR3, the DNA is TGCGCCAGCAGCTTGGCCCCCCGAGGATTGAACAATGAGCAGTTCTTC.

This chain connects TRBV30 to TRBJ2-7; maybe TRBD2 (6 bases). The ends were cut back, 2 bases at V and 0 bases at J, with 11 bases in the middle. Germline V CDR1 and CDR2: GTSNPN, SVGIG (reference sequence). This CDR3 is 14 amino acids long. CDR3: CAWSSGGLSYEQYF. As DNA, the CDR3 is TGTGCCTGGAGTTCCGGGGGACTCTCCTACGAGCAGTACTTC.

This chain uses TRBV24-1 with TRBJ2-5; 10 positions agree with TRBD1. Germline CDR1 and CDR2: KGHDR and SFDVKD. Trimming removed 2 bases from V and 5 bases from J; junction bases left unmatched: 7. The CDR3 length is 16 residues. CDR3 bases: TGTGCCACCAGTGATTCCTTGACAGGGGGCAGCGAGACCCAGTACTTC. This codes for CATSDSLTGGSETQYF.